Detailed here is one T cell receptor (beta chain). V was pared by 4 bases and J by 3 bases, with 12 bases between. The V gene's germline CDR1 is KGHSH and CDR2 LQKENI. This CDR3 is 14 amino acids long. The data belong to a study of blood T cell repertoires in COVID-19. The assay was immunoSEQ multiplex PCR, and TCRdb's table has in-frame clones only and misses some. Of 200,000 to 250,000 clones in the sample, approximately 81% were seen once. This rearrangement joins TRBV18 to TRBJ1-1; possibly TRBD1 for D (6 bases). Input material: peripheral blood. The clonotype was recovered from an elderly woman with active or convalescent COVID-19. The CDR3 DNA follows: TGTGCCAGCTCACAGGAGTCAGGGGACACTGAAGCTTTCTTT. This translates into CASSQESGDTEAFF.